This T cell receptor (beta chain) derives from a study of control samples from healthy donors and cancer patients. Measured with immunoSEQ multiplex PCR; TCRdb has only the in-frame clones, and not every one. The table lists about 140,000 clones, around 94% of them singletons. V lost 5 bases and J lost 8; bases outside the gene matches: 8. CDR3 length: 13 amino acids. Germline loops: CDR1 SGHAT, CDR2 FQNNGV. Material for sequencing was blood. The rearrangement joins TRBV11-2 to TRBJ1-1, with 7 bases lining up with TRBD1. This sequence was found in a middle-aged man in good health. CDR3 DNA sequence: TGTGCCAGCAGCACCCGGACAGGACTGGAAGCTTTCTTT. It is translated as CASSTRTGLEAFF.